This TCR beta chain is drawn from a study of patients and donors after allogeneic stem cell transplantation. The CDR3 length is 17 residues. With 4 bases removed from V and 5 bases from J, the gap between germline ends came to 26 bases. Germline CDR1 DFQATT, CDR2 SNEGSKA (reference sequence). TCRdb passed the RT-PCR reads through MiXCR, listing each CDR3 protein once. This sample has about a million distinct CDR3 sequences, with about a sixth found just once. This chain uses TRBV20-1 with TRBJ2-5; TRBD1 might be the D (5 bases). This clonotype was obtained from a human donor who was either an allogeneic HSCT recipient or a stem cell or donor lymphocyte infusion donor (not recorded which). It is not recorded whose cells these are; they may come from a transplant donor. Sequenced material: blood, either unsorted or a sorted T cell fraction (not recorded which). The CDR3 nucleotides are TGCAGTGCTAAAATGCGTAGGGGTTGGGTTAATCTGGAGACCCAGTACTTC. It is translated as CSAKMRRGWVNLETQYF.